These 5 T cell receptor beta chains came from one sample sequenced in a study of blood T cells in healthy people across ages. Primed by a sample-barcoded 5' primer and a J-beta primer mix, a second PCR proceeded for about 6 to 11 cycles. Each CDR3 protein gets one entry after TCRdb re-called the 5' RACE reads with MiXCR. The data show around 520,000 distinct CDR3 sequences, around 27% seen once. The sample was also linked to a second study, of T cells of mothers and their children.

The specimen sequenced was blood. The receptors were sampled from a boy younger than 10 in good health.

The chain is built from TRBV5-5 and TRBJ1-5; D gene unclear. CDR3 length: 17 amino acids. Per the germline V gene, CDR1 is SGHKS and CDR2 is YYEKEE (reference sequence). Between the trimmed V and J ends, which lost 0 bases and 6 bases, there was a span of 19 bases. The CDR3 DNA follows: TGTGCCAGCAGCTTGGCCGGCGGCGGGAATGTATTTCAGCCCCAGCATTTT. Translation: CASSLAGGGNVFQPQHF. The full variable domain, with the rest looked up from reference TRBV5-5 and TRBJ1-5, is DAGVTQSPTHLIKTRGQQVTLRCSPISGHKSVSWYQQVLGQGPQFIFQYYEKEERGRGNFPDRFSARQFPNYSSELNVNALLLGDSALYLCASSLAGGGNVFQPQHFGDGTRLSIL.

The chain employs TRBV15 and TRBJ2-5; TRBD1 agrees at 8 bases. V was clipped by 4 bases and J by 4 bases; unmatched bases: 2. There are 13 residues in the CDR3. Per the germline V gene, CDR1 is LNHNV and CDR2 is YYDKDF (reference sequence). CDR3: CATSTGQGETQYF. As DNA, the CDR3 is TGTGCCACCAGCACCGGACAGGGAGAGACCCAGTACTTC. Combining the CDR3 with reference TRBV15 and TRBJ2-5 gives the whole variable domain DAMVIQNPRYQVTQFGKPVTLSCSQTLNHNVMYWYQQKSSQAPKLLFHYYDKDFNNEADTPDNFQSRRPNTSFCFLDIRSPGLGDTAMYLCATSTGQGETQYFGPGTRLLVL.

J is TRBJ1-6 and V is TRBV2; possibly TRBD1 for D (5 bases). V dropped 5 bases and J dropped 6 bases, with 14 bases sitting between them. The CDR3 is 15 residues long. CDR1 SNHLY and CDR2 FYNNEI come from the germline V gene. Written as DNA, the CDR3 is TGTGCCAGCAGTCAGGGTCCCGCGGGTAATTCACCCCTCCACTTT. Its translation is CASSQGPAGNSPLHF.

This clonotype was counted between two and nine times. A much larger clone differs by one base, so this may be a read error. V usage is TRBV20-1 and J usage is TRBJ2-1, with 10 bases lining up with TRBD2. Unmatched junction bases numbered 0, after V lost 1 base and J lost 0 bases. The CDR3 has 15 residues. CDR1 is DFQATT and CDR2 is SNEGSKA in the germline V gene (reference sequence). The CDR3 sequence: CSARASGSSYNEQFF. CDR3 DNA: TGCAGTGCTAGAGCTAGCGGGAGCTCCTACAATGAGCAGTTCTTC.

The gene calls are TRBV19 and TRBJ2-1, with D tentatively TRBD2 (5 bases). Germline lookup yields CDR1 LNHDA and CDR2 SQIVND (reference sequence). The V and J ends lost 6 bases and 3 bases respectively, with 12 bases between them. This CDR3 contains 14 residues. The CDR3 here is CASRASGNYNEQFF. CDR3 bases: TGTGCCAGTAGGGCAAGCGGCAACTACAATGAGCAGTTCTTC.